Below are 31 T cell receptor beta chains sequenced from a single sample in a study of cytomegalovirus exposure and HLA in healthy donors. It was with 60 Vbeta and 13 Jbeta primers that the PCR ran. The assay was immunoSEQ multiplex PCR, and TCRdb's table has in-frame clones only and misses some. The table shows around 100,000 clones, with around 80% occurring only once. The sample was PBMCs. The receptors here all came from a man aged 25-45 years in good health and CMV-seronegative.

CDR3 loop: CAIGTTGASSYEQYF. The CDR3 region has the DNA TGTGCCATCGGAACGACAGGGGCAAGCTCCTACGAGCAGTACTTC. This chain joins TRBV15 and TRBJ2-7, with 8 bases that match TRBD1. The trim removed 10 bases at V and 0 bases at J, leaving 11 bases unmatched. This CDR3 is 15 amino acids long. CDR1 and CDR2 (germline): LNHNV, YYDKDF (reference sequence).

The rearrangement uses TRBV5-8 and TRBJ1-2; D is undetermined. CDR3 length: 11 amino acids. Looked up from germline, CDR1 is SGHTS and CDR2 is YDEGEE. Trimming removed 1 base at V and 8 bases at J, with 6 bases between. The CDR3 loop reads CASSLNRGYTF. The CDR3 coding sequence is TGTGCCAGCAGCTTGAACAGAGGCTACACCTTC. Using reference TRBV5-8 and TRBJ1-2 for the parts outside the CDR3, the full variable domain is EAGVTQSPTHLIKTRGQQATLRCSPISGHTSVYWYQQALGLGLQFLLWYDEGEERNRGNFPPRFSGRQFPNYSSELNVNALELEDSALYLCASSLNRGYTFGSGTRLTVV.

There are a few counts of this clone. V gene TRBV4-1 combines with J gene TRBJ2-1; a possible D gene is TRBD1 (5 bases). CDR1 is MGHRA, CDR2 YSYEKL, per germline. There are 15 residues in the CDR3. Trimming pared 3 bases from V and 1 base from J, leaving 10 bases between. Here the CDR3 reads CASSQGPSSYNEQFF. The CDR3 DNA sequence: TGCGCCAGCAGCCAGGGGCCCTCGTCCTACAATGAGCAGTTCTTC.

The rearrangement uses TRBV12-5 and TRBJ2-3; 11 bases map to TRBD2. The trim removed 4 bases at V and 3 bases at J, leaving 9 bases unmatched. This CDR3 region has 17 residues. CDR1 LGHNT and CDR2 FRNRAP come from the germline V gene. In nucleotides, the CDR3 is TGTGCTAGTGGTTCCGGTAGCGGGAGGGCCCTTACAGATACGCAGTATTTT. This codes for CASGSGSGRALTDTQYF.

J is TRBJ2-5 and V is TRBV15, with 7 bases matching TRBD1. Losses at the gene ends were 0 bases for V and 5 bases for J; bases not matched to a gene: 6. This CDR3 contains 15 residues. From germline, CDR1 is LNHNV and CDR2 YYDKDF (reference sequence). CDR3 DNA: TGTGCCACCAGCAGAGATCTAGGGGGCCGGGAGACCCAGTACTTC. Translation gives CATSRDLGGRETQYF.

V is TRBV6-5 and J is TRBJ1-4, with 7 bases matching TRBD1. V trimming: 6 bases; J trimming: 10 bases; junction bases outside the gene matches: 8. Germline assignment: CDR1 MNHEY and CDR2 SVGAGI. This CDR3 region has 13 residues. In nucleotides, the CDR3 is TGTGCCAGCAGACGGACAGGTAGTCCAAAACTGTTTTTT. This translates into CASRRTGSPKLFF.

This clone occurred once. V is TRBV9 and J is TRBJ2-7; D is possibly TRBD1 (6 bases). The CDR3 has 14 residues. The ends were cut back, 4 bases at V and 5 bases at J, with 16 bases in the middle. CDR1 is SGDLS and CDR2 is YYNGEE in the germline V gene. CDR3 sequence reads: CASSSQGLYDEQYF. DNA of the CDR3: TGTGCCAGCAGCTCTCAGGGGCTATACGACGAGCAGTACTTC.

The chain has TRBV4-2 and TRBJ2-2; 7 bases line up with TRBD2. The CDR3 has 17 residues. CDR1 and CDR2 from the germline V gene are LGHNA and YNFKEQ. The junction had 13 bases not matched to a gene; V was cut back by 4 bases and J by 5 bases. The CDR3, as DNA: TGTGCCAGCAGCCGAAGGCTGGCGGGAGTAATGACCGGGGAGCTGTTTTTT. Protein product: CASSRRLAGVMTGELFF.

The V and J genes are TRBV10-2 and TRBJ1-3; perhaps TRBD1 as D (5 bases). Per germline, CDR1 WSHSY and CDR2 SAAADI. The length of the CDR3 is 16 residues. V was trimmed by 10 bases and J by 0 bases, leaving 19 bases between them. The CDR3 coding sequence is TGCGCCACCACAAGACAGCCTGGTGCCTCTGGAAACACCATATATTTT. Amino acids: CATTRQPGASGNTIYF.

The rearrangement links TRBV9 to TRBJ2-7; D is perhaps TRBD1 (5 bases). The CDR3 loop spans 14 amino acids. Germline CDR1 is SGDLS and CDR2 is YYNGEE. Deletions cut 4 bases from V and 2 bases from J, with 13 bases between. The DNA of the CDR3 is TGTGCCAGCAGCTCCGTGACAGCCCCCTACGAGCAGTACTTC. Its translation: CASSSVTAPYEQYF.

V is TRBV30 and J is TRBJ2-1; TRBD1 agrees at 7 bases. The J segment lost 8 bases and the V segment lost 6 bases, leaving 16 bases of the junction unmatched. In germline, CDR1 is GTSNPN, CDR2 SVGIG (reference sequence). The length of the CDR3 is 15 residues. The CDR3 coding sequence is TGTGCCTGCCAGTTATTCCGACAGGGACGGGATGAGCAGTTCTTC. Amino acids: CACQLFRQGRDEQFF. Looking up the rest from reference TRBV30 and TRBJ2-1 gives the full variable domain: SQTIHQWPATLVQPVGSPLSLECTVEGTSNPNLYWYRQAAGRGLQLLFYSVGIGQISSEVPQNLSASRPQDRQFILSSKKLLLSDSGFYLCACQLFRQGRDEQFFGPGTRLTVL.

This chain uses TRBV9 with TRBJ2-3; TRBD1 matches at 8 bases. Germline assignment: CDR1 SGDLS and CDR2 YYNGEE. CDR3 length equals 13 residues. Trimming removed 7 bases from V and 3 bases from J; junction bases left unmatched: 4. CDR3 sequence (DNA): TGTGCCAGCGGAGACAGGGGTACAGATACGCAGTATTTT. Protein product: CASGDRGTDTQYF.

This chain's CDR3 is CASQRDTGELFF. CDR3 nucleotide sequence: TGTGCCAGCCAACGAGACACCGGGGAGCTGTTTTTT. The chain combines TRBV28 with TRBJ2-2; D not resolved. CDR1 and CDR2 (germline): MDHEN, SYDVKM. The CDR3 loop spans 12 amino acids. The ends were cut back, 8 bases at V and 3 bases at J, with 7 bases in the middle.

V is TRBV30 and J is TRBJ2-5; TRBD1 is a possible D gene (5 bases). Germline V gene sequence: CDR1 GTSNPN, CDR2 SVGIG (reference sequence). V was pared by 0 bases and J by 1 base, with 15 bases between. The CDR3 loop spans 16 amino acids. The CDR3 bases are TGTGCCTGGAGTGTACTAAGACAGAACTTCCAAGAGACCCAGTACTTC. This codes for CAWSVLRQNFQETQYF.

The chain couples TRBV6-5 to TRBJ1-5; D unclear. Germline V gene data show CDR1 as MNHEY and CDR2 as SVGAGI. CDR3 length: 13 residues. Trimming cost V 0 bases and J 6 bases, with 6 bases left between them. CDR3 region: CASSYSNGQPQHF. In nucleotides, the CDR3 is TGTGCCAGCAGTTACTCGAACGGTCAGCCCCAGCATTTT.

The chain recombines TRBV7-9 with TRBJ2-2; D may be TRBD1 (6 bases). This CDR3 contains 15 residues. The ends were cut back, 5 bases at V and 6 bases at J, with 16 bases in the middle. Germline CDR1 reads SEHNR; CDR2 reads FQNEAQ (reference sequence). The CDR3 nucleotides read TGTGCCAGCAGCCCCGACTCCAGACAGGCCGGGGAGCTGTTTTTT. Its translation is CASSPDSRQAGELFF.

V usage is TRBV28 and J usage is TRBJ2-1; the D gene is possibly TRBD1 (6 bases). Trimming cost V 7 bases and J 10 bases, with 17 bases left between them. Germline CDR1 and CDR2: MDHEN and SYDVKM. This CDR3 has 13 residues. This chain's CDR3 is CASKLRGWGEQFF. The CDR3 bases are TGTGCCAGCAAACTAAGGGGGTGGGGGGAGCAGTTCTTC.

The chain couples TRBV4-2 to TRBJ2-6; TRBD2 agrees at 11 bases. Germline V gene sequence: CDR1 LGHNA, CDR2 YNFKEQ. The CDR3 is 18 amino acids. V trimming: 1 base; J trimming: 2 bases; junction bases outside the gene matches: 4. Written as DNA, the CDR3 is TGTGCCAGCAGCCAAGTCATAGCGGGGGGGCCTGGGGCCAACGTCCTGACTTTC. This sequence encodes CASSQVIAGGPGANVLTF.

The J gene is TRBJ2-7, the V gene TRBV7-9, with 8 bases that match TRBD1. CDR1 and CDR2 from the germline V gene are SEHNR and FQNEAQ (reference sequence). After removal of 2 bases from V and 0 bases from J, the junction contained 6 bases not matched to a gene. The CDR3 consists of 16 residues. Here the CDR3 DNA reads TGTGCCAGCAGCTTAATGCAGGGGGCTTCCTCCTACGAGCAGTACTTC. Its translation: CASSLMQGASSYEQYF.

The V gene is TRBV5-4, the J gene TRBJ2-7, with 8 bases matching TRBD1. There are 14 residues in the CDR3. The V gene's germline CDR1 is SGHNT and CDR2 YYREEE (reference sequence). V lost 4 bases and J lost 1; bases outside the gene matches: 4. This CDR3 is CASSGRQGSYEQYF. The CDR3 coding sequence is TGTGCCAGCAGCGGCAGACAGGGGTCCTACGAGCAGTACTTC.

The V call is TRBV30, the J call TRBJ1-2, with D uncertain. CDR3 size: 15 residues. V was shortened by 2 bases and J by 0 bases, with 13 bases between the two germline ends. Germline CDR1 reads GTSNPN; CDR2 reads SVGIG (reference sequence). The CDR3 is CAWSFTAVSNYGYTF. The CDR3 nucleotides read TGTGCCTGGAGTTTTACAGCGGTCTCTAACTATGGCTACACCTTC.

The chain recombines TRBV27 with TRBJ2-7; 9 bases agree with TRBD1. Germline assignment: CDR1 MNHEY and CDR2 SMNVEV (reference sequence). The CDR3 is 16 residues long. V lost 2 bases and J lost 5; bases outside the gene matches: 10. Written as DNA, the CDR3 is TGTGCCAGCAGTTTAATAATGGGACAGGGCCCCGACGAGCAGTACTTC. Amino acid sequence: CASSLIMGQGPDEQYF.

The chain recombines TRBV30 with TRBJ1-6, with TRBD1 as a possible D gene (5 bases). Germline V CDR1 and CDR2: GTSNPN, SVGIG (reference sequence). The CDR3 sequence is 18 residues long. V was trimmed by 2 bases and J by 2 bases, leaving 19 bases between them. The chain's CDR3 is CAWSPPWAGRTYNSPLHF. The CDR3 DNA sequence: TGTGCCTGGAGTCCTCCTTGGGCAGGGCGGACCTATAATTCACCCCTCCACTTT.

The chain links TRBV18 to TRBJ1-3, with 8 bases that match TRBD1. CDR1 KGHSH and CDR2 LQKENI come from the germline V gene. This CDR3 has 16 residues. The V gene end was trimmed by 3 bases and the J gene end by 2 bases; junction bases not matched to a gene: 6. CDR3: CASSPGDRLPGNTIYF. Here the CDR3 DNA reads TGTGCCAGCTCACCTGGGGACAGGCTCCCTGGAAACACCATATATTTT.

This clone came up once. The chain combines TRBV2 with TRBJ2-7; the D gene is possibly TRBD1 (6 bases). The germline V and J ends were trimmed by 3 bases and 3 bases, with 12 bases remaining between them. This CDR3 is 14 amino acids long. The germline V gene has CDR1 SNHLY and CDR2 FYNNEI. CDR3 sequence: CASSDGGSIYEQYF. CDR3 in DNA: TGTGCCAGCAGTGATGGGGGCAGCATCTACGAGCAGTACTTC.

The count of this clone is one. The J gene is TRBJ1-1, the V gene TRBV2; 10 nucleotides line up with TRBD1. There are 13 residues in the CDR3. With V trimmed by 4 bases and J by 11 bases, 7 bases remained unmatched. Germline V lookup: CDR1 SNHLY, CDR2 FYNNEI. The CDR3 DNA reads as TGTGCCAGCAGTGGTACGGGACAGGGGATGGCTTTCTTT. It yields the protein CASSGTGQGMAFF.

The chain joins TRBV29-1 to TRBJ1-4, with D possibly being TRBD1 (5 bases). Germline loops: CDR1 SQVTM, CDR2 ANQGSEA. The V end was cut by 1 base, the J end by 8 bases, with 11 bases between. The CDR3 is 13 residues long. CDR3 in DNA: TGCAGCGTTGAAGCAGGGTTCGGGGAAAAACTGTTTTTT. Translating it yields CSVEAGFGEKLFF.

The chain recombines TRBV5-4 with TRBJ1-1; TRBD1 agrees at 11 bases. CDR1 SGHNT and CDR2 YYREEE come from the germline V gene (reference sequence). This CDR3 has 14 amino acids. J was trimmed by 7 bases and V by 3 bases; bases with no gene match: 5. As DNA, the CDR3 is TGTGCCAGCAGCTCGGGGGACAGGGGGTTTGAAGCTTTCTTT. It yields the protein CASSSGDRGFEAFF.

V is TRBV6-5 and J is TRBJ2-1, with D perhaps matching TRBD2 (5 bases). Germline values: CDR1 MNHEY, CDR2 SVGAGI. The CDR3 runs 13 residues. V was pared by 6 bases and J by 7 bases, with 13 bases between. CDR3 nucleotide sequence: TGTGCCAGCAGCCCCGTCGGGGAAAATGAGCAGTTCTTC. It specifies CASSPVGENEQFF.

This clone was recorded a few times. CDR3 in amino acids: CASSEAGGTYNEQFF. DNA of the CDR3: TGTGCCAGCAGTGAAGCGGGGGGGACCTACAATGAGCAGTTCTTC. This sequence joins TRBV6-4 and TRBJ2-1; 10 bases fit TRBD2. Germline V gene data show CDR1 as MRHNA and CDR2 as SNTAGT. V lost 3 bases and J lost 2; bases outside the gene matches: 1. The CDR3 consists of 15 residues.

V gene TRBV7-2 combines with J gene TRBJ1-3; no definite D call. This CDR3 has 14 amino acids. Per germline, CDR1 SGHTA and CDR2 FQGNSA. V shed 3 bases and J shed 4 bases, with 10 bases lying between them. As DNA, the CDR3 is TGTGCCAGCAGCTTGAGTAGCGAGGGAAACACCATATATTTT. Translated: CASSLSSEGNTIYF.